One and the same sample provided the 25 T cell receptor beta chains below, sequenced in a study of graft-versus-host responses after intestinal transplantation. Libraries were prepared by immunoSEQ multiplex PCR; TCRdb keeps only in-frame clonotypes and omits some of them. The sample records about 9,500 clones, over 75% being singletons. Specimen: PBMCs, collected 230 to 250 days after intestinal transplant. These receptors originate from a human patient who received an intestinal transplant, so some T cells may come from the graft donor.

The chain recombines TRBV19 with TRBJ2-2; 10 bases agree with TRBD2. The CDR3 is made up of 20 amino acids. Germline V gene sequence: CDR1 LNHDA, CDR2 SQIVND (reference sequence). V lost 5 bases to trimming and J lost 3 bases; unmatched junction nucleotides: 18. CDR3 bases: TGTGCCAGTAGTCCATGGGTAGGGTTACTAGCGGGATCAGACACCGGGGAGCTGTTTTTT. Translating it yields CASSPWVGLLAGSDTGELFF.

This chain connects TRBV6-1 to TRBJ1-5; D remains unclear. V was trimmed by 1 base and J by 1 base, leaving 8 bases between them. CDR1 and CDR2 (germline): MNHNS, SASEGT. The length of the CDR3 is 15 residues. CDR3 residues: CASSEVEGSNQPQHF. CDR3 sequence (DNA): TGTGCCAGCAGTGAAGTGGAAGGAAGCAATCAGCCCCAGCATTTT.

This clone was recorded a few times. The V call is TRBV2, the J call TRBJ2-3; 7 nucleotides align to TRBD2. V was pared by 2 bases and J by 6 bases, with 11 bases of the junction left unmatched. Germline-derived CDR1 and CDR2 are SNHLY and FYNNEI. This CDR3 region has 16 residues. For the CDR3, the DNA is TGTGCCAGCAGTGAAAATCCTAGCGGTACCCCCGATACGCAGTATTTT. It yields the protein CASSENPSGTPDTQYF.

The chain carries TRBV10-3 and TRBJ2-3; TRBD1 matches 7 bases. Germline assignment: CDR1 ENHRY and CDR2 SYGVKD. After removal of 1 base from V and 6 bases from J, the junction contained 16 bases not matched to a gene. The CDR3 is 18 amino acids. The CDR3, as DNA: TGTGCCATCAGTGAGTTGGGTGGAGGACAGGCCAATTGGGATACGCAGTATTTT. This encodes CAISELGGGQANWDTQYF.

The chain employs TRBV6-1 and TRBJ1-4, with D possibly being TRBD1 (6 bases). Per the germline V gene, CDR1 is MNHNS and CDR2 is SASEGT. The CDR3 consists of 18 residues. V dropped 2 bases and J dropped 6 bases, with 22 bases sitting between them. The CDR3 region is CASSEPSGREKGDEKLFF. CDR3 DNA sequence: TGTGCCAGCAGTGAACCAAGTGGGAGGGAAAAGGGGGATGAAAAACTGTTTTTT.

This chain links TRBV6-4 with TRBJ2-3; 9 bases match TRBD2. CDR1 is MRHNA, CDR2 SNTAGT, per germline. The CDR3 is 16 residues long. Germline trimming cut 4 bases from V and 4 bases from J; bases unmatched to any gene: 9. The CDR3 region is CASSGGSGSEADTQYF. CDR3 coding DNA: TGTGCCAGCAGTGGGGGTAGCGGGAGCGAGGCAGATACGCAGTATTTT.

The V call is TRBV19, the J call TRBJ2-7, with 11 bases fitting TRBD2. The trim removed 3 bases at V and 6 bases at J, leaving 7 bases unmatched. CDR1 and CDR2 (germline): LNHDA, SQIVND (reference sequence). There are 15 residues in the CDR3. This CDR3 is CASSMTSGNRGEQYF. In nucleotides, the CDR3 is TGTGCCAGTAGTATGACTAGCGGGAATAGGGGCGAGCAGTACTTC.

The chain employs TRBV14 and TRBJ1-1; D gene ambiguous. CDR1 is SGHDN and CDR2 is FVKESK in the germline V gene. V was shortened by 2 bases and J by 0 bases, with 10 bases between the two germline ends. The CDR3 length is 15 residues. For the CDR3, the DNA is TGTGCCAGCAGCCAATGGGCACAGCTGAACACTGAAGCTTTCTTT. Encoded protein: CASSQWAQLNTEAFF.

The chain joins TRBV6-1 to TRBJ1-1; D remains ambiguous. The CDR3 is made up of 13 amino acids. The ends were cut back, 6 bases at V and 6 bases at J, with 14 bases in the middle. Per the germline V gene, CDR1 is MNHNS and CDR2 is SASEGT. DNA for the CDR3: TGTGCCAGCAGGACGAACTGGGCTTCTGAAGCTTTCTTT. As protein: CASRTNWASEAFF.

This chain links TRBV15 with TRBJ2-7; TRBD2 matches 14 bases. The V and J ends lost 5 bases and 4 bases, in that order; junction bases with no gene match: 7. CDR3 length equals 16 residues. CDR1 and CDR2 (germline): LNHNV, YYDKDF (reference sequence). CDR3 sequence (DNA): TGTGCCACCAGCGCCGGGACTAGCGGGAGCGGGTACGAGCAGTACTTC. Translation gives CATSAGTSGSGYEQYF.

CDR3 sequence (DNA): TGTGCCAGCAGCCAAGTGGGGGGCGCTAACACCGGGGAGCTGTTTTTT. Amino acids: CASSQVGGANTGELFF. This chain connects TRBV14 to TRBJ2-2, with D perhaps matching TRBD1 or TRBD2 (6 bases each). In germline, CDR1 is SGHDN, CDR2 FVKESK. The V end lost 1 base, the J end lost 2 bases, and 11 bases lay between the germline ends. The CDR3 runs to 16 residues. Using reference TRBV14 and TRBJ2-2 for the parts outside the CDR3, the full variable domain is EAGVTQFPSHSVIEKGQTVTLRCDPISGHDNLYWYRRVMGKEIKFLLHFVKESKQDESGMPNNRFLAERTGGTYSTLKVQPAELEDSGVYFCASSQVGGANTGELFFGEGSRLTVL.

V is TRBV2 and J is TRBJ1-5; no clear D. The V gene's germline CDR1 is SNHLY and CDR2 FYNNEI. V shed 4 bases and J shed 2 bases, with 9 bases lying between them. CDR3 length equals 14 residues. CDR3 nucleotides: TGTGCCAGCAGTGTTTGGGGAGGCAATCAGCCCCAGCATTTT. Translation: CASSVWGGNQPQHF.

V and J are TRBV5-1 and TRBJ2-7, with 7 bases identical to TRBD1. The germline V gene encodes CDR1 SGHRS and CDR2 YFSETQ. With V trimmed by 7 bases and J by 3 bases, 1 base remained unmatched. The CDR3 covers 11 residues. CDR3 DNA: TGCGCCAGCGGGACAGACTACGAGCAGTACTTC. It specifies CASGTDYEQYF.

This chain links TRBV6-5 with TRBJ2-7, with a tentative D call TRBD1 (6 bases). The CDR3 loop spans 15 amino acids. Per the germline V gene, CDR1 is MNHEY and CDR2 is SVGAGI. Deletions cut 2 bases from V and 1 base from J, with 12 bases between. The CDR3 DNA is TGTGCCAGCAGTTACACAGGGTATGGATCCTACGAGCAGTACTTC. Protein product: CASSYTGYGSYEQYF.

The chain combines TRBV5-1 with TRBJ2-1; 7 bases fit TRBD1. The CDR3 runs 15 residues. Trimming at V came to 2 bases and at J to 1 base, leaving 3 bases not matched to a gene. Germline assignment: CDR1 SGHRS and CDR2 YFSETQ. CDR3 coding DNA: TGCGCCAGCAGCTTTTCCAGGGGGTCCTACAATGAGCAGTTCTTC. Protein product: CASSFSRGSYNEQFF.

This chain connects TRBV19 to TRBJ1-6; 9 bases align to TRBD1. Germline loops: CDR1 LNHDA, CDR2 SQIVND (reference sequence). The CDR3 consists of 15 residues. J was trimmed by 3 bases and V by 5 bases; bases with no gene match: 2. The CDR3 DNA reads TGTGCCAGTAGTCCGGGACAGGGCTATAATTCACCCCTCCACTTT. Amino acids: CASSPGQGYNSPLHF.

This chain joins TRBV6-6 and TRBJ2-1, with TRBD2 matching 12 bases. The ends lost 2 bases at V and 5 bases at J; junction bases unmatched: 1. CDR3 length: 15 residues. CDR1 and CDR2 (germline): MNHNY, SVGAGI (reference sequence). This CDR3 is CASSYRTSGNNEQFF. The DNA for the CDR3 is TGTGCCAGCAGTTACAGGACTAGCGGGAACAATGAGCAGTTCTTC.

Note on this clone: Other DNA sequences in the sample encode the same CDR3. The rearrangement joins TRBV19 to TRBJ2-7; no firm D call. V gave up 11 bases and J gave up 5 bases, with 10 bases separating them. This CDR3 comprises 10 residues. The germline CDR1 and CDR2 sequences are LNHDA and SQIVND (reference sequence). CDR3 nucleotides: TGTGCCCCCTCGATCCACGAGCAGTACTTC. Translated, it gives CAPSIHEQYF.

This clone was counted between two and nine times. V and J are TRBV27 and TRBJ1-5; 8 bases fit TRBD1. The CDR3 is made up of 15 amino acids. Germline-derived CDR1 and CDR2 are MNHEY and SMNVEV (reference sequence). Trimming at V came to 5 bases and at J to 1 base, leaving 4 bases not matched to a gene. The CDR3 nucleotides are TGTGCCAGCAGTATCCGACAGGGGAGCAATCAGCCCCAGCATTTT. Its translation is CASSIRQGSNQPQHF.

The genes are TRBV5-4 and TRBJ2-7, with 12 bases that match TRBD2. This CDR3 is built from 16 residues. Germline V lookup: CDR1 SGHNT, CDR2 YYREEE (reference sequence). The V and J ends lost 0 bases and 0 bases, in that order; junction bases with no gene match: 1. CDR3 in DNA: TGTGCCAGCAGCTTGGGGACTAGCGGGAACTCCTACGAGCAGTACTTC. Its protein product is CASSLGTSGNSYEQYF.

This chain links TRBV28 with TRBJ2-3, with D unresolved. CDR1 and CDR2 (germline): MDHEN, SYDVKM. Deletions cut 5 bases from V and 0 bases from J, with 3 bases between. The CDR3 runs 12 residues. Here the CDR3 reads CASSPSTDTQYF. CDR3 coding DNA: TGTGCCAGCAGTCCGAGCACAGATACGCAGTATTTT.

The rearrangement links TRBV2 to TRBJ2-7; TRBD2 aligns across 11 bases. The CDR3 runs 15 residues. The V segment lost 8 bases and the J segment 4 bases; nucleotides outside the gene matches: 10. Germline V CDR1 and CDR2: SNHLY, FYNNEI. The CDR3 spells CASQGLAALWYEQYF. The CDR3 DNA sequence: TGTGCCAGCCAGGGACTAGCGGCTTTGTGGTACGAGCAGTACTTC.

CDR3 DNA: TGTGCCAGCAGCTTACTGTGGACAGGCGAGCAGTACTTC. It codes for CASSLLWTGEQYF. This rearrangement joins TRBV11-3 to TRBJ2-7, with 7 nucleotides matching TRBD1. In germline, CDR1 is SGHNT, CDR2 YENEEA. The CDR3 runs to 13 residues. The J segment lost 6 bases and the V segment lost 2 bases, leaving 4 bases of the junction unmatched. Full variable domain (remainder filled in from reference TRBV11-3 and TRBJ2-7): EAGVVQSPRYKIIEKKQPVAFWCNPISGHNTLYWYLQNLGQGPELLIRYENEEAVDDSQLPKDRFSAERLKGVDSTLKIQPAELGDSAVYLCASSLLWTGEQYFGPGTRLTVT.

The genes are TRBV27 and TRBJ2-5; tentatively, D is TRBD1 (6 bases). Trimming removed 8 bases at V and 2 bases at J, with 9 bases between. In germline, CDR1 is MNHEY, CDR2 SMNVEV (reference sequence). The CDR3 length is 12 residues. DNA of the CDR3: TGTGCCAGCGGACAGCTTCAAGAGACCCAGTACTTC. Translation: CASGQLQETQYF.

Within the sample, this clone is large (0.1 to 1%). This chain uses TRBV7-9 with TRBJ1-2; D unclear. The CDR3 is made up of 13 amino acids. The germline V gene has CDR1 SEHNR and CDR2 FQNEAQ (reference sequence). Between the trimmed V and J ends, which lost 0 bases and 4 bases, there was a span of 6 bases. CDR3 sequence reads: CASSLAAFYGYTF. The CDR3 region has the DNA TGTGCCAGCAGCTTAGCAGCTTTCTATGGCTACACCTTC.